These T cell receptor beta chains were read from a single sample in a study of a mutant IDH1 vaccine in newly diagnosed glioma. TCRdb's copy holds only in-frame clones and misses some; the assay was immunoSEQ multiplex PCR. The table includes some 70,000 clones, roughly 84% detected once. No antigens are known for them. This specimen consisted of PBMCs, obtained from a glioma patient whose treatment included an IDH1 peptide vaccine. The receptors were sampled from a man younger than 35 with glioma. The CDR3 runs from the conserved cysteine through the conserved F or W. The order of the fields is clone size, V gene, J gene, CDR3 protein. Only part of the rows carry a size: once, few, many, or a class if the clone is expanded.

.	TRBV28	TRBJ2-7	CATRGPGTGSIYEQYF
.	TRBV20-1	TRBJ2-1	CSASLNEQFF
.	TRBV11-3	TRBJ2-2	CASSLTGYTGELFF
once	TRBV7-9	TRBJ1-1	CASSHNRGANTEAFF
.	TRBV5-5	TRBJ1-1	CASSLAPDNTEAFF
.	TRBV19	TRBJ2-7	CASSFTGAYIYEQYF
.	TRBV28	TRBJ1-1	CASNPTGVAEAFF
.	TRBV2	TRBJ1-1	CASSSNTEAFF
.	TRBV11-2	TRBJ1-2	CASSSQGGNGVYGYTF
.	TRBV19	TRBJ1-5	CASRGGAVGSNQPQHF
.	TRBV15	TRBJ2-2	CATSRDGTNTGELFF
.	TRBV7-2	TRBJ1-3	CASSPQGGAGNTIYF
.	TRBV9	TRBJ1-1	CASSVGGTPNTEAFF
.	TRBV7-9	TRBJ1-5	CASSLSTGAGNQPQHF
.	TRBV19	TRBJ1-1	CASSIQQNTEAFF
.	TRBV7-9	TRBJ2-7	CASTDGTYEQYF
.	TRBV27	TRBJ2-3	CASSPYYGLDTQYF
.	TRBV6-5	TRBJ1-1	CASNHYAGTAEEAFF
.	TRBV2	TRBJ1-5	CASSYTEYQPQHF
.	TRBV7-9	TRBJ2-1	CASRTSGRTDEQFF
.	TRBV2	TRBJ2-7	CASLGLGLAGGMYEQYF
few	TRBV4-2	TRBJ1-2	CASSQAGQGANYGYTF
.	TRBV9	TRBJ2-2	CASSANRVQGGELFF
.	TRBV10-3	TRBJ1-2	CAISEGLPKDYGYTF
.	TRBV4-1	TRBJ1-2	CASSQDRAYGYTF
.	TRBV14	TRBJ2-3	CASSRQDRITDTQYF
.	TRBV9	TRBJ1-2	CASSVADANYGYTF
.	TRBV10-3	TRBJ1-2	CAISDPSQTGRANYGYTF
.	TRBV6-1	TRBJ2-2	CASSEIGPGHVSGELFF
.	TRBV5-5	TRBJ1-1	CASSLWQGGTEAFF
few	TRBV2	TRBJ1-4	CASRETGLREKLFF
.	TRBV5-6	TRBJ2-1	CASSLVADEQFF
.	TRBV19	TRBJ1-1	CASSIDRGGGQNTEAFF
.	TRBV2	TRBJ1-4	CASRVGNVLSTNEKLFF
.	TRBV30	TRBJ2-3	CAWSVPRDRDTDTQYF
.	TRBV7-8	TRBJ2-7	CASSLTDTYEQYF
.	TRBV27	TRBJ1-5	CASSKAPRQPQHF
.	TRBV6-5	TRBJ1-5	CASSPRQVFQPQHF
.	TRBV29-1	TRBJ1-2	CSVEFTGESYTF
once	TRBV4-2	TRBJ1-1	CASSQADRGGTEAFF
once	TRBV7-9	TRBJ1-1	CASSLGSGWVNTEAFF
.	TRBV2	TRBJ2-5	CASSKQGLGVSQYF
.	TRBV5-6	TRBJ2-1	CASSFDSSYNEQFF